Each of the 21 T cell receptor beta chains below was sequenced from the same sample in a study of T cells after yellow fever vaccination. TCRdb processed the 5' RACE reads anew with MiXCR; each CDR3 protein has one entry. The table lists about 500,000 distinct CDR3 sequences, about a sixth of them singletons. Sample: PBMCs, taken 5 days after the first yellow fever vaccination. The receptors come from a man aged 18 to 30 who received the YFV17D yellow fever vaccine.

The CDR3 sequence: CASTRQGNLDEQFF. The CDR3 DNA follows: TGTGCCAGCACACGACAGGGGAATTTAGATGAGCAGTTCTTC. V gene TRBV9 combines with J gene TRBJ2-1; 8 nucleotides agree with TRBD1. The length of the CDR3 is 14 residues. Germline lookup yields CDR1 SGDLS and CDR2 YYNGEE. Losses at the gene ends were 6 bases for V and 8 bases for J; bases not matched to a gene: 10.

The rearrangement links TRBV20-1 to TRBJ2-5; 8 bases match TRBD2. The junction had 11 bases not matched to a gene; V was cut back by 6 bases and J by 5 bases. The CDR3 is made up of 14 amino acids. CDR1 and CDR2 from the germline V gene are DFQATT and SNEGSKA (reference sequence). The CDR3, as DNA: TGCAGTGCCCGCCGGCGGGGGGAGGGTGAGACCCAGTACTTC. Its translation is CSARRRGEGETQYF.

Here the CDR3 reads CASSYKRSTDTQYF. DNA of the CDR3: TGTGCCAGCAGTTACAAGCGGTCCACAGATACGCAGTATTTT. This sequence joins TRBV6-5 and TRBJ2-3, with D maybe TRBD2 (5 bases). The CDR3 totals 14 residues. Germline CDR1 reads MNHEY; CDR2 reads SVGAGI. V was shortened by 2 bases and J by 2 bases, with 8 bases between the two germline ends.

The rearrangement joins TRBV6-5 to TRBJ1-2, with 9 positions matching TRBD1. This CDR3 has 13 amino acids. The germline V gene has CDR1 MNHEY and CDR2 SVGAGI. V lost 4 bases to trimming and J lost 7 bases; unmatched junction nucleotides: 4. CDR3 coding DNA: TGTGCCAGCAGTTTACAGGGGGCTGGTGGCTACACCTTC. Residues: CASSLQGAGGYTF.

Ten or more counts support this clonotype. The genes are TRBV5-1 and TRBJ1-2, with D tentatively TRBD1 (5 bases). The germline CDR1 and CDR2 sequences are SGHRS and YFSETQ. V gave up 0 bases and J gave up 0 bases, with 9 bases separating them. There are 15 residues in the CDR3. In DNA, the CDR3 is TGCGCCAGCAGCTTGGTGGGGGGAACTAACTATGGCTACACCTTC. Translated, it gives CASSLVGGTNYGYTF.

This clonotype has a count of ten or more. V and J are TRBV12-3 or TRBV12-4 and TRBJ2-2; no definite D call. Trimming cost V 8 bases and J 9 bases, with 16 bases left between them. This CDR3 has 13 amino acids. Here the CDR3 reads CASGVAHVRELFF. CDR3 DNA sequence: TGTGCCAGCGGAGTAGCCCATGTCCGGGAGCTGTTTTTT.

V and J are TRBV4-1 and TRBJ1-2; tentatively, D is TRBD1 (6 bases). Germline V gene data show CDR1 as MGHRA and CDR2 as YSYEKL. V was trimmed by 5 bases and J by 4 bases, leaving 20 bases between them. This CDR3 comprises 16 residues. The DNA for the CDR3 is TGCGCCAGCAGCACCCGGACAGTTATGGGGCCCTATGGCTACACCTTC. This translates into CASSTRTVMGPYGYTF.

V is TRBV6-2 or TRBV6-3 and J is TRBJ1-5; D unresolved. The V end lost 4 bases, the J end lost 3 bases, and 13 bases lay between the germline ends. Germline V gives CDR1 MNHEY, CDR2 SVGEGT. The CDR3 is 15 residues long. The CDR3 coding sequence is TGTGCCAGCAGTTGGTTTAAGGGCACCAATCAGCCCCAGCATTTT. Translating it yields CASSWFKGTNQPQHF.

This sequence joins TRBV5-5 and TRBJ1-1, with D maybe TRBD1 (5 bases). The CDR3 runs 13 residues. The V end was cut by 6 bases, the J end by 4 bases, with 13 bases between. Germline CDR1 reads SGHKS; CDR2 reads YYEKEE (reference sequence). CDR3 nucleotides: TGTGCCAGCACCTGGGGGGTTGGCACTGAAGCTTTCTTT. This codes for CASTWGVGTEAFF.

This chain uses TRBV27 with TRBJ2-2, with D unresolved. CDR1 is MNHEY and CDR2 is SMNVEV in the germline V gene (reference sequence). V gave up 8 bases and J gave up 2 bases, with 12 bases separating them. This CDR3 has 14 amino acids. CDR3 sequence (DNA): TGTGCCAGCCGCCGGTTCGGTAACACCGGGGAGCTGTTTTTT. This translates into CASRRFGNTGELFF.

This clonotype was counted only a few times. J is TRBJ2-2 and V is TRBV5-1; D may match TRBD1 or TRBD2 (5 bases each). CDR3 length equals 21 residues. The V end lost 0 bases, the J end lost 0 bases, and 24 bases lay between the germline ends. Per the germline V gene, CDR1 is SGHRS and CDR2 is YFSETQ. CDR3 in amino acids: CASSLDLGLGQISANTGELFF. DNA of the CDR3: TGCGCCAGCAGCTTGGACCTTGGCTTGGGGCAGATTAGCGCGAACACCGGGGAGCTGTTTTTT.

The gene calls are TRBV4-2 and TRBJ1-2; 7 positions match TRBD1. Germline trimming cut 1 base from V and 0 bases from J; bases unmatched to any gene: 8. Germline values: CDR1 LGHNA, CDR2 YNFKEQ. This CDR3 comprises 17 residues. CDR3: CASSQVIRDRANYGYTF. CDR3 coding DNA: TGTGCCAGCAGCCAAGTGATTCGGGACAGAGCTAACTATGGCTACACCTTC.

V gene TRBV6-1 combines with J gene TRBJ1-1; D is perhaps TRBD1 (5 bases). V was cut by 7 bases and J by 4 bases, with 13 bases left in between. Germline CDR1 is MNHNS and CDR2 is SASEGT. The CDR3 consists of 13 residues. Here the CDR3 DNA reads TGTGCCAGCATCAACACGGGGGGCACTGAAGCTTTCTTT. Protein product: CASINTGGTEAFF.

The chain joins TRBV12-3 or TRBV12-4 to TRBJ1-6; D gene ambiguous. V was trimmed by 3 bases and J by 11 bases, leaving 11 bases between them. CDR3 length equals 13 residues. CDR3 in amino acids: CASSLREKTPLHF. In DNA form, the CDR3 reads TGTGCCAGCAGTTTGCGGGAGAAAACACCCCTCCACTTT.

This clonotype was seen repeatedly, ten times or more. This chain uses TRBV19 with TRBJ1-5, with 10 bases matching TRBD1. Germline-derived CDR1 and CDR2 are LNHDA and SQIVND (reference sequence). The J segment lost 2 bases and the V segment lost 7 bases, leaving 5 bases of the junction unmatched. The CDR3 has 15 residues. CDR3 nucleotides: TGTGCCAGTAAACCCGGGACAGGGGGCAATCAGCCCCAGCATTTT. Protein: CASKPGTGGNQPQHF.

In its sample, this clonotype was seen a few times. The V call is TRBV6-1, the J call TRBJ2-5; the D is unclear. This CDR3 has 14 amino acids. The germline gives CDR1 MNHNS, CDR2 SASEGT. The V end was cut by 5 bases, the J end by 4 bases, with 14 bases between. The CDR3 region has the DNA TGTGCCAGCAGTCAAGGAACGATAGGAGAGACCCAGTACTTC. Its protein product is CASSQGTIGETQYF.

This clonotype was detected once. The CDR3 DNA follows: TGTGCCAGCAACGCGGGAACCTACGAGCAGTACTTC. The encoded protein is CASNAGTYEQYF. The gene calls are TRBV2 and TRBJ2-7, with D perhaps TRBD2 (6 bases). Germline V CDR1 and CDR2: SNHLY, FYNNEI. There are 12 residues in the CDR3. V lost 7 bases, J lost 2 bases, and 9 bases lay in between.

This clonotype was seen a few times. V gene TRBV15 combines with J gene TRBJ1-5; 9 bases agree with TRBD1. CDR3 length equals 16 residues. V was pared by 0 bases and J by 12 bases, with 12 bases of the junction left unmatched. Germline-derived CDR1 and CDR2 are LNHNV and YYDKDF (reference sequence). In nucleotides, the CDR3 is TGTGCCACCAGCAGAGATCATACAGGGGGCGGGGGACGCCAGCATTTT. Its protein is CATSRDHTGGGGRQHF.

This chain uses TRBV7-2 with TRBJ2-7, with a possible D match to TRBD2 (6 bases). Trimming removed 1 base at V and 2 bases at J, with 15 bases between. Germline CDR1 reads SGHTA; CDR2 reads FQGNSA. The CDR3 runs to 16 residues. The CDR3 sequence: CASSLGTGGGPYEQYF. The CDR3 DNA sequence: TGTGCCAGCAGCTTAGGGACCGGGGGTGGTCCCTACGAGCAGTACTTC.

This chain links TRBV6-1 with TRBJ2-6; maybe TRBD1 (5 bases). Germline-derived CDR1 and CDR2 are MNHNS and SASEGT. Between the trimmed V and J ends, which lost 9 bases and 0 bases, there was a span of 12 bases. The CDR3 has 15 amino acids. In DNA form, the CDR3 reads TGTGCCAGTACAAATCAGGGCTCTGGGGCCAACGTCCTGACTTTC. Translating it yields CASTNQGSGANVLTF.

This clonotype was counted between two and nine times. The chain employs TRBV4-3 and TRBJ2-3, with D possibly being TRBD2 (5 bases). The CDR3 has 15 residues. V was shortened by 1 base and J by 2 bases, with 10 bases between the two germline ends. Germline CDR1 LGHNA, CDR2 YSLEER. CDR3 in DNA: TGCGCCAGCAGCCAAGCAGTTCTAGCCACAGATACGCAGTATTTT. Its translation is CASSQAVLATDTQYF.